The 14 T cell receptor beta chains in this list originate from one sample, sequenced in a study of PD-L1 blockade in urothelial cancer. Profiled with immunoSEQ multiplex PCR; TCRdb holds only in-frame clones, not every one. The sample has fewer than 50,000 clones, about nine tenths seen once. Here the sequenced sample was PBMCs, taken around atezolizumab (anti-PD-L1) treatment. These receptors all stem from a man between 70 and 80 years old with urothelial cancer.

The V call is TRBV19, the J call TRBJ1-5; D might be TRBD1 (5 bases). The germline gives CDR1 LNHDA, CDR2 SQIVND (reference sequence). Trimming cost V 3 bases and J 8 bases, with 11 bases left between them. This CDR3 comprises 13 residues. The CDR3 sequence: CASSIGREEPQHF. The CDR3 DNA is TGTGCCAGTAGTATTGGCAGGGAGGAGCCCCAGCATTTT.

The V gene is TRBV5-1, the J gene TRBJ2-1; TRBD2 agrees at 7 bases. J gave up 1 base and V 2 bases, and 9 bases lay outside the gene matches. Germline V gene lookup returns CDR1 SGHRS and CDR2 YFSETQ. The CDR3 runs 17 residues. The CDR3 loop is CASSFPVVGGSYNEQFF. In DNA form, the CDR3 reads TGCGCCAGCAGCTTCCCAGTGGTGGGAGGGTCCTACAATGAGCAGTTCTTC. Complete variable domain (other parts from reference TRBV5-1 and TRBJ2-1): KAGVTQTPRYLIKTRGQQVTLSCSPISGHRSVSWYQQTPGQGLQFLFEYFSETQRNKGNFPGRFSGRQFSNSRSEMNVSTLELGDSALYLCASSFPVVGGSYNEQFFGPGTRLTVL.

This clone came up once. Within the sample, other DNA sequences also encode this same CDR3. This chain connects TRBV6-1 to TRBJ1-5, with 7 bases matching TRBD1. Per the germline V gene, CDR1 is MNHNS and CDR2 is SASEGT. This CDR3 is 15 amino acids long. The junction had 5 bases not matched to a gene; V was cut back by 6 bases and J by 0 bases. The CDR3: CASSGGQSSNQPQHF. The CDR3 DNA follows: TGTGCCAGCAGCGGGGGACAGAGTAGCAATCAGCCCCAGCATTTT.

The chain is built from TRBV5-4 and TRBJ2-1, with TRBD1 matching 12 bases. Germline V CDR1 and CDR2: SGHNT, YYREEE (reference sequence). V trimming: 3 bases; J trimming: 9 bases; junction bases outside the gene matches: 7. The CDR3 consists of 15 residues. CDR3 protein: CASSSGTGGEGEQFF. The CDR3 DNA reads TGTGCCAGCAGCTCCGGGACAGGGGGCGAAGGTGAGCAGTTCTTC.

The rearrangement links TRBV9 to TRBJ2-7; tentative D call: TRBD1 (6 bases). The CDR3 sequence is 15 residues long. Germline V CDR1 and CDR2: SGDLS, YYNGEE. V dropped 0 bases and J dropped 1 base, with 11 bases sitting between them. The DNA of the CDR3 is TGTGCCAGCAGCGTAGGGGGTGGGACATCCTACGAGCAGTACTTC. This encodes CASSVGGGTSYEQYF. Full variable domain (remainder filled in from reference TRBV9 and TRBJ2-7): DSGVTQTPKHLITATGQRVTLRCSPRSGDLSVYWYQQSLDQGLQFLIQYYNGEERAKGNILERFSAQQFPDLHSELNLSSLELGDSALYFCASSVGGGTSYEQYFGPGTRLTVT.

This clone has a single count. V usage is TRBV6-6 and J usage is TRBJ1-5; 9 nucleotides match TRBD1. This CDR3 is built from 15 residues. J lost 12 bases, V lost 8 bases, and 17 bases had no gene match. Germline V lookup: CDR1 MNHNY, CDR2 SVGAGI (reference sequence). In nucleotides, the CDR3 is TGTGCCAGCTCCAAACAGGGGGCATTTGGAGGAGACCAGCATTTT. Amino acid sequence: CASSKQGAFGGDQHF.

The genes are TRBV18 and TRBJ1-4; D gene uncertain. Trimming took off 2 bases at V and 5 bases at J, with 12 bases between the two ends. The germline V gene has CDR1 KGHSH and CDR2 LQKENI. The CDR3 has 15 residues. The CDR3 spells CASSPEYSRNEKLFF. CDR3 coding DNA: TGTGCCAGCTCACCAGAGTATTCAAGAAATGAAAAACTGTTTTTT.

The CDR3 reads CASRRLAGNTGELFF. CDR3 DNA sequence: TGTGCCAGCAGAAGACTAGCGGGCAATACCGGGGAGCTGTTTTTT. The chain is built from TRBV7-3 and TRBJ2-2; TRBD2 agrees at 10 bases. CDR1 is SGHTA and CDR2 is FQGTGA in the germline V gene. The V gene end was trimmed by 6 bases and the J gene end by 5 bases; junction bases not matched to a gene: 6. The CDR3 spans 15 residues. The full variable domain, in which reference TRBV7-3 and TRBJ2-2 provide the parts outside the CDR3, is GAGVSQTPSNKVTEKGKYVELRCDPISGHTALYWYRQSLGQGPEFLIYFQGTGAADDSGLPNDRFFAVRPEGSVSTLKIQRTERGDSAVYLCASRRLAGNTGELFFGEGSRLTVL.

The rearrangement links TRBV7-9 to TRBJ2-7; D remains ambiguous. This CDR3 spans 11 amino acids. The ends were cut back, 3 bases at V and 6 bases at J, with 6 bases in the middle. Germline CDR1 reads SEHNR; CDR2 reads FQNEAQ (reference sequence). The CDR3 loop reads CASSFGGEQYF. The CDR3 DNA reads TGTGCCAGCAGCTTCGGCGGCGAGCAGTACTTC. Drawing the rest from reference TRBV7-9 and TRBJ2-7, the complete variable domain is DTGVSQNPRHKITKRGQNVTFRCDPISEHNRLYWYRQTLGQGPEFLTYFQNEAQLEKSRLLSDRFSAERPKGSFSTLEIQRTEQGDSAMYLCASSFGGEQYFGPGTRLTVT.

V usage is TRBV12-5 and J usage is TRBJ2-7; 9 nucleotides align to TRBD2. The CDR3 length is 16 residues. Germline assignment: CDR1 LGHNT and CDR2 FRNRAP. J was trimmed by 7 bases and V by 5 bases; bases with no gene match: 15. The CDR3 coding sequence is TGTGCTAGTGGTCCCTACGCGGCTAGCGGGACCGGAGAGCAGTACTTC. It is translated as CASGPYAASGTGEQYF.

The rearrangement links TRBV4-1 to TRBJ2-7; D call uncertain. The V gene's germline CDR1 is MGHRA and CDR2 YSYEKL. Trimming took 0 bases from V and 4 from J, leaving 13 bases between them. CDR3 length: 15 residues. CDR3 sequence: CASSQESGGDYEQYF. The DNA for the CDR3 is TGCGCCAGCAGCCAAGAATCCGGCGGAGATTACGAGCAGTACTTC.

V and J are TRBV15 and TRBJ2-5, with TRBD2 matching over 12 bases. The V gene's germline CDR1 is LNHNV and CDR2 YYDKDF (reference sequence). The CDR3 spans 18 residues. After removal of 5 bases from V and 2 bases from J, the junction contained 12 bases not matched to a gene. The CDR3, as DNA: TGTGCCACCAGCCCCCTGAGAACTAGCGGGAGGTCACAAGAGACCCAGTACTTC. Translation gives CATSPLRTSGRSQETQYF.

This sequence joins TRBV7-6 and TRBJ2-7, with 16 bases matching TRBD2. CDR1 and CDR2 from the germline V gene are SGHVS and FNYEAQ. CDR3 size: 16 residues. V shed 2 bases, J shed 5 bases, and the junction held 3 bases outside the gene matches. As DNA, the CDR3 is TGTGCCAGCAGCTTAAGAGGGACTAGCGGGAGGGACGAGCAGTACTTC. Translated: CASSLRGTSGRDEQYF. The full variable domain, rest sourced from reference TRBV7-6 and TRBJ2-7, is GAGVSQSPRYKVTKRGQDVALRCDPISGHVSLYWYRQALGQGPEFLTYFNYEAQQDKSGLPNDRFSAERPEGSISTLTIQRTEQRDSAMYRCASSLRGTSGRDEQYFGPGTRLTVT.

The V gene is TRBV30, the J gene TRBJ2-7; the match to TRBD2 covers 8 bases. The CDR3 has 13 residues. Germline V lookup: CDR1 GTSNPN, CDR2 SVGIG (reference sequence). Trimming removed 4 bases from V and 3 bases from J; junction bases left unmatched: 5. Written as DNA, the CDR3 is TGTGCCTGGAACGGGAGGGCTGTCTACGAGCAGTACTTC. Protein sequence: CAWNGRAVYEQYF.